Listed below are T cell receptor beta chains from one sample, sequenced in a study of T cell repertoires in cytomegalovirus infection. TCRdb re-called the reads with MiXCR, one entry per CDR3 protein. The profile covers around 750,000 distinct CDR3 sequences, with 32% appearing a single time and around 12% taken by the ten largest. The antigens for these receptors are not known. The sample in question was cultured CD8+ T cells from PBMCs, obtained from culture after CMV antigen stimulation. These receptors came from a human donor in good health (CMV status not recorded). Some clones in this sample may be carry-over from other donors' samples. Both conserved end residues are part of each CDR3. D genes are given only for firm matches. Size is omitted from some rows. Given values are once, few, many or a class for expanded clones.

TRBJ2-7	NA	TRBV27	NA	CASSSPNTGPREQYF	TGTGCCAGCAGTTCCCCCAACACGGGGCCGCGGGAGCAGTACTTC
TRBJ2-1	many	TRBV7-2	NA	CASSLGPYGADNEQFF	TGTGCCAGCAGCTTAGGCCCATATGGAGCAGACAATGAGCAGTTCTTC
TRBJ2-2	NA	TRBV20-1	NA	CSARDLRGGTTNTGELFF	TGCAGTGCTAGAGATCTCAGGGGCGGGACTACGAACACCGGGGAGCTGTTTTTT
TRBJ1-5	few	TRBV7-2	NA	CASATTGMKANQPQHF	TGTGCCAGCGCCACTACAGGGATGAAAGCAAATCAGCCCCAGCATTTT
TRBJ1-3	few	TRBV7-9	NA	CASSLEDTIYF	TGTGCCAGCAGCTTGGAGGACACCATATATTTT
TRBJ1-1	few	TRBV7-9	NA	CASSLPPDSIPEAFF	TGTGCCAGCAGCTTACCTCCCGACAGTATACCTGAAGCTTTCTTT
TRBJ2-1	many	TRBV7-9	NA	CASSLGTRRYNEQFF	TGTGCCAGCAGCCTCGGGACACGACGATACAATGAGCAGTTCTTC
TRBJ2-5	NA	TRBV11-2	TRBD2	CASSKGSGYQETQYF	TGTGCCAGCTCAAAGGGTAGCGGGTACCAAGAGACCCAGTACTTC
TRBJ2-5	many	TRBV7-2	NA	CASSLTVFREETQYF	TGTGCCAGCAGCTTAACCGTCTTCAGGGAAGAGACCCAGTACTTC
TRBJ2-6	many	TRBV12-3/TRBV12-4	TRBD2	CASSSLSGGPRGANVLTF	TGTGCCAGCAGTTCCCTTAGCGGGGGTCCCCGAGGGGCCAACGTCCTGACTTTC
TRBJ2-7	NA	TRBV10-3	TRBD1	CAIRVIRGRETYEQYF	TGTGCCATCAGAGTGATCAGGGGGCGCGAAACCTACGAGCAGTACTTC
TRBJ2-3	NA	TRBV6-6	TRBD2	CASSYTAGGDTQYF	TGTGCCAGCAGTTATACGGCGGGGGGAGATACGCAGTATTTT
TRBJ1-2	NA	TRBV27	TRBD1	CASSLIGTAFKASNGYTF	TGTGCCAGCAGCCTTATCGGGACAGCGTTTAAAGCTTCGAATGGCTACACCTTC
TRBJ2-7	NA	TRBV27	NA	CASSLSNLPGSYEQYF	TGTGCCAGCAGTTTAAGCAACCTCCCGGGGTCCTACGAGCAGTACTTC
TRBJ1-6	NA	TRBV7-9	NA	CASSSSRLSNSPLHF	TGTGCCAGCAGCTCCTCCCGCCTATCGAATTCACCCCTCCACTTT
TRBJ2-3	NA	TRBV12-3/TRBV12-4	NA	CASSPRTHTQYF	TGTGCCAGCAGTCCCCGGACACATACGCAGTATTTT
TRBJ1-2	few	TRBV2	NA	CASRPGHSENYGYTF	TGTGCCAGCAGACCCGGACACTCGGAGAACTATGGCTACACCTTC
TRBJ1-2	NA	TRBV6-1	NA	CASSVETYNYGYTF	TGTGCCAGCAGTGTGGAGACCTATAACTATGGCTACACCTTC
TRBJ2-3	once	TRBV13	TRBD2	CASSIWTSGGAEEGTDTQYF	TGTGCCAGCAGCATATGGACTAGCGGGGGGGCAGAGGAAGGCACAGATACGCAGTATTTT
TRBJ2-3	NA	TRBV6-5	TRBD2	CASSYALAGPQGQYF	TGTGCCAGCAGTTACGCCCTAGCGGGGCCCCAGGGGCAGTATTTT
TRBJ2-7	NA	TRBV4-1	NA	CASSQEAADSSYEQYF	TGCGCCAGCAGCCAAGAGGCAGCGGATTCCTCCTACGAGCAGTACTTC
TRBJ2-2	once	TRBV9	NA	CVSSVGRNTGELFF	TGTGTCAGCAGCGTAGGACGGAACACCGGGGAGCTGTTTTTT
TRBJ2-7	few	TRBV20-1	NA	CSASARGRYEQYF	TGCAGTGCTAGTGCCCGGGGGAGGTACGAGCAGTACTTC
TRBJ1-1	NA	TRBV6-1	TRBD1	CASGGTGEEAFF	TGTGCCAGCGGGGGGACAGGGGAGGAAGCTTTCTTT
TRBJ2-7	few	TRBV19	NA	CASSAALSYEQYF	TGTGCCAGTAGTGCAGCCCTCTCCTACGAGCAGTACTTC
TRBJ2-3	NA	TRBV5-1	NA	CANSLAEARTDTQYF	TGCGCCAACAGCCTTGCGGAGGCCCGGACAGATACGCAGTATTTT
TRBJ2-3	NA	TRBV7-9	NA	CASSSPYDTRRGNAQYF	TGTGCCAGCAGCTCCCCTTATGATACTCGGAGGGGTAATGCGCAGTATTTT
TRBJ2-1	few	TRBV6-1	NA	CASSERLGTYNEQFF	TGTGCCAGCAGTGAGAGACTAGGTACTTACAATGAGCAGTTCTTC
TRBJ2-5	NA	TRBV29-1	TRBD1	CSVLTGGRGETQYF	TGCAGCGTCTTGACAGGGGGAAGAGGAGAGACCCAGTACTTC
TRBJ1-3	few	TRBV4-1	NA	CASSQAYGNTIYF	TGCGCCAGCAGCCAAGCCTACGGAAACACCATATATTTT
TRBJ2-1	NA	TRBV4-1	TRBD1	CASSQVQGASNEQFF	TGCGCCAGCAGCCAAGTTCAGGGGGCGAGCAATGAGCAGTTCTTC
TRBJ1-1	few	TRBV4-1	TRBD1	CASSQPGQENTEAFF	TGCGCCAGCAGCCAACCGGGACAGGAGAACACTGAAGCTTTCTTT
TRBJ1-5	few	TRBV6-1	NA	CASSEWWSSNQPQHF	TGTGCCAGCAGTGAATGGTGGAGTAGCAATCAGCCCCAGCATTTT
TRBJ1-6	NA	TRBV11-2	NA	CASSPSRTGKRSLHF	TGTGCCAGCAGCCCTAGTAGGACTGGCAAAAGATCCCTCCACTTT
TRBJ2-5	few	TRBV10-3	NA	CAIGGSGEDASQETQYF	TGTGCCATCGGGGGCTCGGGGGAGGACGCTTCTCAAGAGACCCAGTACTTC
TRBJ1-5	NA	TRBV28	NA	CASSFGPDQPQHF	TGTGCCAGCAGTTTTGGTCCCGATCAGCCCCAGCATTTT
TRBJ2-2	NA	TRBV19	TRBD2	CASSMVAGELFF	TGTGCCAGTAGTATGGTAGCGGGAGAGCTGTTTTTT
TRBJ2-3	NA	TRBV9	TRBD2	CASSVERLARDTQYF	TGTGCCAGCAGCGTAGAAAGACTAGCAAGAGATACGCAGTATTTT
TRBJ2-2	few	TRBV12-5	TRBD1	CASGFTPQTRDRGAGELFF	TGTGCTAGTGGTTTCACCCCGCAAACCCGGGACAGGGGAGCCGGGGAGCTGTTTTTT
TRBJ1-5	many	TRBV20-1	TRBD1	CSARPGQLLPYSNQPQHF	TGCAGTGCTAGGCCGGGACAGTTACTTCCTTATAGCAATCAGCCCCAGCATTTT
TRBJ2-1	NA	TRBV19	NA	CASSTLGSYNEQFF	TGTGCCAGTAGTACTTTGGGCTCCTACAATGAGCAGTTCTTC